This T cell receptor (beta chain) was identified in a study of T cell repertoires and HLA-DP antigens. As for this clone: Its matching antigen is unknown.

Generated by immunoSEQ multiplex PCR, the TCRdb table keeps only in-frame clones and is missing some. The sample lists about 73,000 clones, around 80% occurring once. CDR3 length equals 14 residues. Germline CDR1 is SGHVS and CDR2 is FNYEAQ. The trim removed 5 bases at V and 4 bases at J, leaving 6 bases unmatched. This chain links TRBV7-6 with TRBJ2-5, with 8 nucleotides matching TRBD2. This clonotype originated in a man aged 55 to 70 in good health and CMV-seronegative. The sequencing sample was made of CD4+ T cells from PBMCs. The chain's CDR3 is CASSPLRGGETQYF. The DNA of the CDR3 is TGTGCCAGCAGCCCGCTCCGGGGGGGAGAGACCCAGTACTTC.